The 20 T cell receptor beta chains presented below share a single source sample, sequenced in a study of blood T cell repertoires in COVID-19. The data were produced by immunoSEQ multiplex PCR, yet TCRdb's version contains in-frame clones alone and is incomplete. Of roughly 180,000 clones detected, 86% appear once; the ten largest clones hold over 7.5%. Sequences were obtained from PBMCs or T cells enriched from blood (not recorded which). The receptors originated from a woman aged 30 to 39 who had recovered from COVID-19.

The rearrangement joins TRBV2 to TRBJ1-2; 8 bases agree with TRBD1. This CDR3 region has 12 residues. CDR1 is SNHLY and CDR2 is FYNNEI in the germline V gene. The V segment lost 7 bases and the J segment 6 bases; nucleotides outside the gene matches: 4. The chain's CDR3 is CASKLTGDGYTF. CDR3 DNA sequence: TGTGCCAGCAAGTTGACAGGGGATGGCTACACCTTC. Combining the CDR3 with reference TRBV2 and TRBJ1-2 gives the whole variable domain EPEVTQTPSHQVTQMGQEVILRCVPISNHLYFYWYRQILGQKVEFLVSFYNNEISEKSEIFDDQFSVERPDGSNFTLKIRSTKLEDSAMYFCASKLTGDGYTFGSGTRLTVV.

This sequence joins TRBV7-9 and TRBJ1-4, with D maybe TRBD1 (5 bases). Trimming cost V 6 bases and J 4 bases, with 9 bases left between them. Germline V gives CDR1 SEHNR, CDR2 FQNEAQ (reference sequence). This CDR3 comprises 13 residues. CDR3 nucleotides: TGTGCCAGCAGTAGGGGCCGTAATGAAAAACTGTTTTTT. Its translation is CASSRGRNEKLFF. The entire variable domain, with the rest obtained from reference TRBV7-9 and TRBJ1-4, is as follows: DTGVSQNPRHKITKRGQNVTFRCDPISEHNRLYWYRQTLGQGPEFLTYFQNEAQLEKSRLLSDRFSAERPKGSFSTLEIQRTEQGDSAMYLCASSRGRNEKLFFGSGTQLSVL.

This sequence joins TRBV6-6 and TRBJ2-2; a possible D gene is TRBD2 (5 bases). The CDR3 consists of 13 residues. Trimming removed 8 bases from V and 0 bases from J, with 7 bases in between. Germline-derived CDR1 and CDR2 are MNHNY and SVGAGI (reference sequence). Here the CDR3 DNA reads TGTGCCAGCGGGGAGTCGAACACCGGGGAGCTGTTTTTT. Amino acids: CASGESNTGELFF.

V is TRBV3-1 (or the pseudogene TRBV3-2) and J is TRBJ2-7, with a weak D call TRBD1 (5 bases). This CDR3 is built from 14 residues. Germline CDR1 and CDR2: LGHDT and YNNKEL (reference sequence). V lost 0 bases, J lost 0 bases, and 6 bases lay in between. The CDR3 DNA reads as TGTGCCAGCAGCCAAGATAGGGGCTCCTACGAGCAGTACTTC. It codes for CASSQDRGSYEQYF.

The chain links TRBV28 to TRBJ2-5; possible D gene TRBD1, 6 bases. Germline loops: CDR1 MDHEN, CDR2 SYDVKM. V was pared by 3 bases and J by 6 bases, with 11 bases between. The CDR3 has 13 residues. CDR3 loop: CASSFPGDKTQYF. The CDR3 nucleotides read TGTGCCAGCAGTTTCCCAGGGGATAAGACCCAGTACTTC.

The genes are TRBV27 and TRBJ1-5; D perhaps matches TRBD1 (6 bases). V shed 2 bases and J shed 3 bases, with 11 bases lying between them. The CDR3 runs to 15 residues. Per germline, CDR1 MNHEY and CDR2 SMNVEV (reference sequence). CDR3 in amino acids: CASSLTGWNNQPQHF. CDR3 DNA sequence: TGTGCCAGCAGTTTAACAGGGTGGAACAATCAGCCCCAGCATTTT.

For the CDR3, the DNA is TGCAGCGTTGATCGGGAACAGGGCGGGGGTTACGAGCAGTACTTC. Encoded protein: CSVDREQGGGYEQYF. The chain is built from TRBV29-1 and TRBJ2-7; possibly TRBD2 for D (7 bases). Trimming removed 3 bases from V and 4 bases from J, with 19 bases in between. This CDR3 is built from 15 residues. The germline gives CDR1 SQVTM, CDR2 ANQGSEA.

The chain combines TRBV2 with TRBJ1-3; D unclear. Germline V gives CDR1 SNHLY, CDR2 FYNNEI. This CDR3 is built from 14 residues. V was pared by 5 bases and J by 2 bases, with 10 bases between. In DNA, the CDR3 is TGTGCCAGCAGTTTGGGCATCGCTGGAAACACCATATATTTT. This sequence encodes CASSLGIAGNTIYF.

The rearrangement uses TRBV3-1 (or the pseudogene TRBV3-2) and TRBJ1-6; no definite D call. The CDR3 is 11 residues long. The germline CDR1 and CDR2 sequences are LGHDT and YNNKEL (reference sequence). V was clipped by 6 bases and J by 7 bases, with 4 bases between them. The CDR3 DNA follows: TGTGCCAGCAGTCGGAATTCACCCCTCCACTTT. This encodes CASSRNSPLHF.

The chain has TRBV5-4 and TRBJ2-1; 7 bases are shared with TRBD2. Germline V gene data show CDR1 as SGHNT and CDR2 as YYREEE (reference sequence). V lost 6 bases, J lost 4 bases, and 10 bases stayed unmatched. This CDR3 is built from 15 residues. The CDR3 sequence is CASIPQGGGYNEQFF. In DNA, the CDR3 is TGTGCCAGCATCCCCCAGGGCGGGGGATACAATGAGCAGTTCTTC.

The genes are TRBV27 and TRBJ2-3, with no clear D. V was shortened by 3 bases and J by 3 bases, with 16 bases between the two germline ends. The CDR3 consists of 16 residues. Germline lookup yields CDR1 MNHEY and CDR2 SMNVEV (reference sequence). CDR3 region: CASSFSRKLRTDTQYF. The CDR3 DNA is TGTGCCAGCAGTTTCTCCAGGAAACTCCGGACAGATACGCAGTATTTT.

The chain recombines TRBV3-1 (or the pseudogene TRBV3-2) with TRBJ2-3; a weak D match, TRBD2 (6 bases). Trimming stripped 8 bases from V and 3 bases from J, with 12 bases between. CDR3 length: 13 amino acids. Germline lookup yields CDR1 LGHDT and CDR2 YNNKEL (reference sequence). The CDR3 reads CASLGTGTDTQYF. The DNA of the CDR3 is TGTGCCAGCCTGGGGACTGGAACAGATACGCAGTATTTT.

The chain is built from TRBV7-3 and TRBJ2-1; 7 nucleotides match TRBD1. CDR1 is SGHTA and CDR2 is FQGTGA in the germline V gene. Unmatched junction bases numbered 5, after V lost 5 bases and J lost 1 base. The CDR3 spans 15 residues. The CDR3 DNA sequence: TGTGCCAGCAGCCGTCAACAGGGGTCCTACAATGAGCAGTTCTTC. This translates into CASSRQQGSYNEQFF.

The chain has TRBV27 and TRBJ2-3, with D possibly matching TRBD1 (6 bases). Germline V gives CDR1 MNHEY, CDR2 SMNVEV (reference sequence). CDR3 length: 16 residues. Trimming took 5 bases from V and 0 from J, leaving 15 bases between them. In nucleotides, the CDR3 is TGTGCCAGCAGTCCTAACAGGGCTCCTAGCACAGATACGCAGTATTTT. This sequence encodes CASSPNRAPSTDTQYF.

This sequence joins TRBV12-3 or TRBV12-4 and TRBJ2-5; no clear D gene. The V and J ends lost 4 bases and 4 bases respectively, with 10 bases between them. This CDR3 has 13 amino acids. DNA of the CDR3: TGTGCCAGCAGTTCCCTCGACACAGAGACCCAGTACTTC. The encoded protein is CASSSLDTETQYF.

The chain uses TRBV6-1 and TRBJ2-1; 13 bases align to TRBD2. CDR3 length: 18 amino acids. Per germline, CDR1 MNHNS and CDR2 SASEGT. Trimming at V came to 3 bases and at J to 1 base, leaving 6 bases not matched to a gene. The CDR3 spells CASSDPGLAGTSYNEQFF. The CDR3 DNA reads TGTGCCAGCAGTGATCCGGGACTAGCGGGAACATCCTACAATGAGCAGTTCTTC.

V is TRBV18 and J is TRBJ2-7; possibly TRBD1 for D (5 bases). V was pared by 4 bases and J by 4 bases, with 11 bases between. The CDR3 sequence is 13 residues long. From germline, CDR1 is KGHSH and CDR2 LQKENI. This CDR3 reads CASSLQGWYEQYF. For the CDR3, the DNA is TGTGCCAGCTCACTCCAGGGCTGGTACGAGCAGTACTTC.

CDR3 in amino acids: CASSVQGVETQYF. CDR3 in DNA: TGTGCCAGCAGTGTACAGGGGGTGGAGACCCAGTACTTC. The chain joins TRBV6-6 to TRBJ2-5; 8 positions match TRBD1. The CDR3 length is 13 residues. CDR1 is MNHNY, CDR2 SVGAGI, per germline (reference sequence). J lost 5 bases, V lost 5 bases, and 4 bases had no gene match.

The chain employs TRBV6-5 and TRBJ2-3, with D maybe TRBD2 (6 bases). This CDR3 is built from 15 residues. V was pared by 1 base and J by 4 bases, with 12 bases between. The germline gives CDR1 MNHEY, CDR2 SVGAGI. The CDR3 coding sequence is TGTGCCAGCAGTTACTTTATCCGGGACTCAGATACGCAGTATTTT. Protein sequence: CASSYFIRDSDTQYF.

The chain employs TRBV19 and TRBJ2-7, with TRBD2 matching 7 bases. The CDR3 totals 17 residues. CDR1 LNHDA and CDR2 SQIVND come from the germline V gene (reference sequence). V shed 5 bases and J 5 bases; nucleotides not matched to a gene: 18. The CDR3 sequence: CASSFSRLTGGINEQYF. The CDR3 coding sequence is TGTGCCAGTAGTTTCTCTCGTTTGACGGGAGGAATCAACGAGCAGTACTTC.